The TCR beta chain under discussion was sequenced for a study of T cells in localized non-small cell lung cancer. Whole-study results and caveats: Heterogeneity within the tumor remains possible, as just one region underwent sequencing. There were a median about 53 of the top 100 tumor clones appearing in adjacent lung. Density of T cells in blood, when higher, went with longer overall survival. It was uninvolved adjacent lung that showed the highest T cell clonality, exceeding tumor.

Data came from immunoSEQ multiplex PCR; TCRdb stores just in-frame clones and leaves some out. Found here are some 25,000 clones, 75% to 90% of them singletons; the top ten hold about 14%. Germline V lookup: CDR1 MNHEY, CDR2 SVGAGI. There are 14 residues in the CDR3. J lost 8 bases, V lost 8 bases, and 9 bases had no gene match. A remark on this clone: Its antigen is still unknown.

The chain carries TRBV6-5 and TRBJ2-1; 10 bases fit TRBD2. The receptor's source is a female donor older than 55 with stage I lung adenocarcinoma. Specimen: peripheral blood, collected before any cancer treatment. In DNA, the CDR3 is TGTGCCAGCGGGGTGAGCGGGAGGGGCGATGAGCAGTTCTTC. This codes for CASGVSGRGDEQFF.